A selection of T cell receptor beta chains follows, all from one sample in a study of CD8 T cells in Susac syndrome. TCRdb redid the calling of the immunoSEQ multiplex PCR reads with MiXCR, one entry per CDR3 protein. Here the sample spans 170,000 or so distinct CDR3 sequences, about 95% being singletons. What was sequenced was CD4+ T cells from PBMCs. All receptors derive from a human donor with Susac syndrome. Both conserved end residues are part of each CDR3. Each record gives: D gene, clone size, V gene, J gene, CDR3 protein, CDR3 DNA. D genes are given only for firm matches. Size is stated for part of the rows, as once, few or many counts, or as a class when the clone is expanded.

D gene: .; clone size: .; V gene: TRBV20-1; J gene: TRBJ1-1; CDR3 protein: CSARVGGYTNTEAFF; CDR3 DNA: TGCAGTGCTAGAGTAGGGGGGTACACGAACACTGAAGCTTTCTTT
D gene: .; clone size: .; V gene: TRBV14; J gene: TRBJ1-3; CDR3 protein: CASSPEPGNTIYF; CDR3 DNA: TGTGCCAGCAGCCCCGAGCCTGGAAACACCATATATTTT
D gene: TRBD2; clone size: .; V gene: TRBV5-1; J gene: TRBJ2-5; CDR3 protein: CASRATSGEETQYF; CDR3 DNA: TGCGCCAGCAGGGCGACTAGCGGGGAAGAGACCCAGTACTTC
D gene: TRBD2; clone size: .; V gene: TRBV19; J gene: TRBJ2-7; CDR3 protein: CASSPFKSGRDEQYF; CDR3 DNA: TGTGCCAGTAGTCCCTTTAAGAGCGGGAGAGACGAGCAGTACTTC
D gene: TRBD1; clone size: once; V gene: TRBV12-3/TRBV12-4; J gene: TRBJ2-5; CDR3 protein: CASSLRGTGGETQYF; CDR3 DNA: TGTGCCAGCAGTTTACGTGGGACAGGGGGGGAGACCCAGTACTTC
D gene: .; clone size: .; V gene: TRBV28; J gene: TRBJ2-1; CDR3 protein: CASSFPGGRNEQFF; CDR3 DNA: TGTGCCAGCAGTTTCCCCGGGGGACGCAATGAGCAGTTCTTC
D gene: TRBD2; clone size: once; V gene: TRBV3-1; J gene: TRBJ2-7; CDR3 protein: CASSQGPSGTTRIYEQYF; CDR3 DNA: TGTGCCAGCAGCCAAGGTCCTAGCGGGACAACCCGGATCTACGAGCAGTACTTC
D gene: TRBD1; clone size: .; V gene: TRBV9; J gene: TRBJ2-2; CDR3 protein: CASSVVDRGANTGELFF; CDR3 DNA: TGTGCCAGCAGCGTAGTTGACAGGGGGGCGAACACCGGGGAGCTGTTTTTT
D gene: .; clone size: .; V gene: TRBV12-3/TRBV12-4; J gene: TRBJ2-2; CDR3 protein: CASSGPNIVGELFF; CDR3 DNA: TGTGCCAGCAGCGGCCCTAATATTGTCGGGGAGCTGTTTTTT
D gene: .; clone size: .; V gene: TRBV6-5; J gene: TRBJ1-1; CDR3 protein: CASKQPNTEAFF; CDR3 DNA: TGTGCCAGCAAACAGCCAAACACTGAAGCTTTCTTT
D gene: TRBD1; clone size: .; V gene: TRBV24-1; J gene: TRBJ2-5; CDR3 protein: CATRRTGQTQYF; CDR3 DNA: TGTGCCACCAGGCGGACAGGGCAGACCCAGTACTTC
D gene: .; clone size: once; V gene: TRBV19; J gene: TRBJ1-1; CDR3 protein: CASSPQSTILNTEAFF; CDR3 DNA: TGTGCCAGTAGTCCCCAATCCACCATCCTGAACACTGAAGCTTTCTTT
D gene: TRBD2; clone size: .; V gene: TRBV30; J gene: TRBJ2-3; CDR3 protein: CAWRAGLAGGTDTQYF; CDR3 DNA: TGTGCCTGGAGAGCCGGACTAGCGGGCGGCACAGATACGCAGTATTTT
D gene: .; clone size: .; V gene: TRBV18; J gene: TRBJ1-5; CDR3 protein: CASSPLDGDQPQHF; CDR3 DNA: TGTGCCAGCTCCCCCCTAGACGGGGATCAGCCCCAGCATTTT
D gene: .; clone size: .; V gene: TRBV7-2; J gene: TRBJ2-7; CDR3 protein: CASSFLGGSYEQYF; CDR3 DNA: TGTGCCAGCAGCTTCCTGGGGGGTTCCTACGAGCAGTACTTC
D gene: .; clone size: .; V gene: TRBV5-1; J gene: TRBJ1-2; CDR3 protein: CASRPIRDGYGYTF; CDR3 DNA: TGCGCCAGCAGACCTATCCGGGACGGCTATGGCTACACCTTC
D gene: .; clone size: .; V gene: TRBV5-4; J gene: TRBJ1-2; CDR3 protein: CASSLAGVNYGYTF; CDR3 DNA: TGTGCCAGCAGCTTGGCGGGCGTTAACTATGGCTACACCTTC
D gene: .; clone size: .; V gene: TRBV30; J gene: TRBJ2-1; CDR3 protein: CAWEEETYNEQFF; CDR3 DNA: TGTGCCTGGGAGGAGGAAACCTACAATGAGCAGTTCTTC
D gene: TRBD2; clone size: .; V gene: TRBV4-2; J gene: TRBJ2-1; CDR3 protein: CASSHGLAGGLYNEQFF; CDR3 DNA: TGTGCCAGCAGCCACGGACTAGCGGGAGGACTATACAATGAGCAGTTCTTC
D gene: .; clone size: .; V gene: TRBV3-1; J gene: TRBJ1-1; CDR3 protein: CASSPRYGRTEAFF; CDR3 DNA: TGTGCCAGCAGCCCGCGTTACGGGAGGACTGAAGCTTTCTTT
D gene: .; clone size: .; V gene: TRBV7-2; J gene: TRBJ1-3; CDR3 protein: CASSRNGARGNTIYF; CDR3 DNA: TGTGCCAGCAGCCGCAACGGGGCTCGGGGAAACACCATATATTTT
D gene: .; clone size: .; V gene: TRBV20-1; J gene: TRBJ2-6; CDR3 protein: CSARATEGANVLTF; CDR3 DNA: TGCAGTGCTAGGGCCACTGAGGGGGCCAACGTCCTGACTTTC
D gene: .; clone size: .; V gene: TRBV6-6; J gene: TRBJ2-7; CDR3 protein: CASSWGNEQYF; CDR3 DNA: TGTGCCAGCAGTTGGGGGAACGAGCAGTACTTC
D gene: .; clone size: .; V gene: TRBV11-2; J gene: TRBJ2-7; CDR3 protein: CASSLDVGYSGEQYF; CDR3 DNA: TGTGCCAGCAGCTTAGATGTAGGGTATTCTGGCGAGCAGTACTTC
D gene: .; clone size: once; V gene: TRBV3-1; J gene: TRBJ1-4; CDR3 protein: CASSQQQATNEKLFF; CDR3 DNA: TGTGCCAGCAGCCAACAACAGGCGACTAATGAAAAACTGTTTTTT
D gene: TRBD1; clone size: .; V gene: TRBV6-5; J gene: TRBJ2-1; CDR3 protein: CASSSRQGHNEQFF; CDR3 DNA: TGTGCCAGCAGTTCCCGACAGGGCCACAATGAGCAGTTCTTC
D gene: .; clone size: .; V gene: TRBV9; J gene: TRBJ2-5; CDR3 protein: CASSVATLGTETQYF; CDR3 DNA: TGTGCCAGCAGCGTAGCTACGTTAGGGACGGAGACCCAGTACTTC
D gene: TRBD2; clone size: .; V gene: TRBV12-3/TRBV12-4; J gene: TRBJ2-1; CDR3 protein: CASLRGTSGDNEQFF; CDR3 DNA: TGTGCCAGCCTGAGAGGGACTAGCGGTGACAATGAGCAGTTCTTC
D gene: .; clone size: .; V gene: TRBV3-1; J gene: TRBJ1-1; CDR3 protein: CASSQDAATKAFF; CDR3 DNA: TGTGCCAGCAGCCAAGATGCCGCGACTAAAGCTTTCTTT
D gene: .; clone size: .; V gene: TRBV4-1; J gene: TRBJ1-2; CDR3 protein: CASSPNESLGYGYTF; CDR3 DNA: TGCGCCAGCAGCCCCAACGAGTCCCTCGGCTATGGCTACACCTTC
D gene: TRBD1; clone size: .; V gene: TRBV6-2/TRBV6-3; J gene: TRBJ1-2; CDR3 protein: CASRRQGNYGYTF; CDR3 DNA: TGTGCCAGCAGACGACAGGGGAACTATGGCTACACCTTC
D gene: .; clone size: once; V gene: TRBV27; J gene: TRBJ2-7; CDR3 protein: CASSLSITSGGVREQYF; CDR3 DNA: TGTGCCAGCAGTTTATCGATAACCAGTGGGGGCGTGCGCGAGCAGTACTTC
D gene: .; clone size: .; V gene: TRBV28; J gene: TRBJ1-1; CDR3 protein: CASSFGEMNTEAFF; CDR3 DNA: TGTGCCAGCAGTTTCGGGGAAATGAACACTGAAGCTTTCTTT
D gene: .; clone size: .; V gene: TRBV7-9; J gene: TRBJ1-1; CDR3 protein: CASSGGGDTEAFF; CDR3 DNA: TGTGCCAGCTCGGGGGGCGGGGACACTGAAGCTTTCTTT
D gene: .; clone size: .; V gene: TRBV20-1; J gene: TRBJ1-4; CDR3 protein: CSARVLNEKLFF; CDR3 DNA: TGCAGTGCTAGAGTCTTAAATGAAAAACTGTTTTTT
D gene: TRBD1; clone size: .; V gene: TRBV14; J gene: TRBJ1-2; CDR3 protein: CASSLWDRGYGYTF; CDR3 DNA: TGTGCCAGCAGCCTTTGGGACAGGGGCTATGGCTACACCTTC
D gene: .; clone size: once; V gene: TRBV19; J gene: TRBJ2-1; CDR3 protein: CASSGQVEFYEQFF; CDR3 DNA: TGTGCCAGTAGTGGCCAGGTGGAGTTCTATGAGCAGTTCTTC
D gene: .; clone size: .; V gene: TRBV19; J gene: TRBJ1-6; CDR3 protein: CASSIALPGQGFSPLHF; CDR3 DNA: TGTGCCAGTAGTATAGCCCTACCCGGGCAGGGGTTTTCACCCCTCCACTTT
D gene: TRBD1; clone size: once; V gene: TRBV27; J gene: TRBJ1-1; CDR3 protein: CASMQRGLTEAFF; CDR3 DNA: TGTGCCAGCATGCAAAGGGGGCTCACTGAAGCTTTCTTT
D gene: .; clone size: once; V gene: TRBV20-1; J gene: TRBJ1-1; CDR3 protein: CSARDHPGWNTEAFF; CDR3 DNA: TGCAGTGCTAGAGATCACCCGGGTTGGAACACTGAAGCTTTCTTT
D gene: .; clone size: .; V gene: TRBV20-1; J gene: TRBJ2-7; CDR3 protein: CSASGPAEGYEQYF; CDR3 DNA: TGCAGTGCTAGTGGTCCAGCGGAGGGGTACGAGCAGTACTTC
D gene: TRBD1; clone size: .; V gene: TRBV20-1; J gene: TRBJ1-1; CDR3 protein: CSARDRTGLNTEAFF; CDR3 DNA: TGCAGTGCTAGAGACCGGACAGGGCTTAACACTGAAGCTTTCTTT
D gene: .; clone size: .; V gene: TRBV29-1; J gene: TRBJ1-2; CDR3 protein: CSVERLEEGYTF; CDR3 DNA: TGCAGCGTTGAAAGGCTAGAGGAGGGCTACACCTTC
D gene: TRBD1; clone size: once; V gene: TRBV19; J gene: TRBJ2-3; CDR3 protein: CASNRGISTDTQYF; CDR3 DNA: TGTGCCAGCAACAGGGGTATTAGCACAGATACGCAGTATTTT
D gene: TRBD1; clone size: .; V gene: TRBV5-1; J gene: TRBJ1-6; CDR3 protein: CASSWTGGDSSPLHF; CDR3 DNA: TGCGCCAGCAGCTGGACAGGGGGCGATAGTTCACCCCTCCACTTT
D gene: TRBD2; clone size: .; V gene: TRBV30; J gene: TRBJ2-1; CDR3 protein: CAWSSGTSGGLPFYNEQFF; CDR3 DNA: TGTGCCTGGAGTTCCGGGACTAGCGGGGGGCTACCTTTTTACAATGAGCAGTTCTTC
D gene: .; clone size: once; V gene: TRBV12-3/TRBV12-4; J gene: TRBJ2-2; CDR3 protein: CASSLRRGPNTGELFF; CDR3 DNA: TGTGCCAGCAGTTTACGTCGGGGGCCGAACACCGGGGAGCTGTTTTTT
D gene: .; clone size: .; V gene: TRBV7-8; J gene: TRBJ1-1; CDR3 protein: CASSLAAGVNTEAFF; CDR3 DNA: TGTGCCAGCAGCTTAGCGGCGGGGGTGAACACTGAAGCTTTCTTT
D gene: .; clone size: .; V gene: TRBV18; J gene: TRBJ1-1; CDR3 protein: CASSPGTQEGNTEAFF; CDR3 DNA: TGTGCCAGCTCACCAGGGACCCAGGAGGGGAACACTGAAGCTTTCTTT